These 23 T cell receptor beta chains were all obtained from the same sample, sequenced in a study of shared clonotypes between healthy human individuals (TCRdb year 2020). Libraries were built with the immunoSEQ multiplex PCR assay. TCRdb took over this immuneACCESS table, retaining in-frame rearrangements with V and J assigned. Such tables are incomplete; in checked studies, under half of the missing clones stem from an unresolved V gene, and the remainder is unexplained. The sample table lists approximately 1,500,000 clones, more than 95% of them with a count of one. The ten largest clones take up approximately 1.2% of the sample. Source material: naive CD4+ T cells sorted from blood. The sample's cell subset or site label is to be understood as: CD45RA+ positively selected. Receptors originate from a man aged 25 to 40 in good health.

With respect to this clone: At the DNA level, this CDR3 is encoded by other sequences in the same sample as well. The gene calls are TRBV2 and TRBJ1-5; a possible D gene is TRBD1 (6 bases). Germline V gene sequence: CDR1 SNHLY, CDR2 FYNNEI. V dropped 6 bases and J dropped 4 bases, with 10 bases sitting between them. CDR3 length equals 13 residues. As DNA, the CDR3 is TGTGCCAGCAGCGGACAGCCGAATCAGCCCCAGCATTTT. Residues: CASSGQPNQPQHF.

The V call is TRBV15, the J call TRBJ2-1, with TRBD1 matching over 12 bases. V shed 5 bases and J 8 bases; nucleotides not matched to a gene: 13. CDR3 length: 17 amino acids. The V gene's germline CDR1 is LNHNV and CDR2 YYDKDF (reference sequence). The chain's CDR3 is CATSGQWGQGAGDEQFF. In DNA form, the CDR3 reads TGTGCCACCAGCGGACAATGGGGACAGGGGGCTGGAGATGAGCAGTTCTTC.

The chain joins TRBV18 to TRBJ2-7; no reliable D call. Trimming cost V 1 base and J 5 bases, with 12 bases left between them. The CDR3 sequence is 14 residues long. Germline assignment: CDR1 KGHSH and CDR2 LQKENI. In DNA, the CDR3 is TGTGCCAGCTCACCACAAACAAGCACCAACGAGCAGTACTTC. Translated, it gives CASSPQTSTNEQYF.

The chain employs TRBV7-2 and TRBJ2-3, with no clear D. This CDR3 has 15 residues. V was clipped by 7 bases and J by 0 bases, with 14 bases between them. CDR1 is SGHTA, CDR2 FQGNSA, per germline. For the CDR3, the DNA is TGTGCCAGCACCCCAGACTGGTTGAGCACAGATACGCAGTATTTT. This sequence encodes CASTPDWLSTDTQYF.

The CDR3 sequence: CASSLVRGHNNEQFF. The CDR3 DNA follows: TGTGCCAGCAGCTTAGTCAGGGGGCACAACAATGAGCAGTTCTTC. The chain links TRBV7-9 to TRBJ2-1; 8 nucleotides match TRBD1. The V and J ends lost 1 base and 5 bases, in that order; junction bases with no gene match: 4. The CDR3 is 15 residues long. Germline CDR1 reads SEHNR; CDR2 reads FQNEAQ (reference sequence). The full variable domain, rest sourced from reference TRBV7-9 and TRBJ2-1, is DTGVSQNPRHKITKRGQNVTFRCDPISEHNRLYWYRQTLGQGPEFLTYFQNEAQLEKSRLLSDRFSAERPKGSFSTLEIQRTEQGDSAMYLCASSLVRGHNNEQFFGPGTRLTVL.

The CDR3 nucleotides read TGTGCCAGCTCACCACTAGCGCATCAGTACAATGAGCAGTTCTTC. As protein: CASSPLAHQYNEQFF. The genes are TRBV18 and TRBJ2-1; D might be TRBD2 (5 bases). V was shortened by 1 base and J by 4 bases, with 11 bases between the two germline ends. The V gene's germline CDR1 is KGHSH and CDR2 LQKENI. The CDR3 extends over 15 amino acids.

The chain carries TRBV7-9 and TRBJ2-5; D unclear. The CDR3 loop spans 11 amino acids. The germline CDR1 and CDR2 sequences are SEHNR and FQNEAQ (reference sequence). The V and J ends lost 5 bases and 5 bases respectively, with 6 bases between them. The CDR3 region is CASSEAETQYF. In DNA form, the CDR3 reads TGTGCCAGCAGCGAGGCGGAGACCCAGTACTTC.

The rearrangement joins TRBV19 to TRBJ2-7, with 7 bases identical to TRBD1. From germline, CDR1 is LNHDA and CDR2 SQIVND (reference sequence). V was pared by 3 bases and J by 0 bases, with 2 bases of the junction left unmatched. The CDR3 is 14 residues long. The CDR3 sequence: CASSMDRLSYEQYF. CDR3 in DNA: TGTGCCAGTAGTATGGACAGGCTCTCCTACGAGCAGTACTTC. Full variable domain (missing parts from reference TRBV19 and TRBJ2-7): DGGITQSPKYLFRKEGQNVTLSCEQNLNHDAMYWYRQDPGQGLRLIYYSQIVNDFQKGDIAEGYSVSREKKESFPLTVTSAQKNPTAFYLCASSMDRLSYEQYFGPGTRLTVT.

To note about this clone: This sample also contains other DNA sequences that code for the same CDR3. The gene calls are TRBV11-2 and TRBJ2-5; D gene uncertain. Trimming pared 3 bases from V and 2 bases from J, leaving 1 base between. CDR1 and CDR2 (germline): SGHAT, FQNNGV. This CDR3 region has 11 residues. The CDR3 bases are TGTGCCAGCAGCTTGCAAGAGACCCAGTACTTC. Translation gives CASSLQETQYF.

The chain recombines TRBV10-2 with TRBJ1-4; D is perhaps TRBD1 (6 bases). Germline assignment: CDR1 WSHSY and CDR2 SAAADI. V dropped 8 bases and J dropped 6 bases, with 16 bases sitting between them. The CDR3 loop spans 14 amino acids. The CDR3 nucleotides are TGCGCCAGCGGGGGGCAGGGTGGGGATGAAAAACTGTTTTTT. It yields the protein CASGGQGGDEKLFF.

This chain uses TRBV5-4 with TRBJ1-1, with 8 bases aligning to TRBD1. Trimming removed 4 bases from V and 11 bases from J; junction bases left unmatched: 10. The CDR3 is 13 amino acids. Germline loops: CDR1 SGHNT, CDR2 YYREEE (reference sequence). The CDR3 DNA reads TGTGCCAGCAGCGGCAGACAGGGGCAATCGGCTTTCTTT. Amino acids: CASSGRQGQSAFF.

The chain combines TRBV11-2 with TRBJ2-2; D might be TRBD1 (5 bases). CDR1 and CDR2 (germline): SGHAT, FQNNGV. The CDR3 spans 15 residues. V gave up 2 bases and J gave up 2 bases, with 9 bases separating them. In nucleotides, the CDR3 is TGTGCCAGCAGCTTATTAGGGGTTAACACCGGGGAGCTGTTTTTT. As protein: CASSLLGVNTGELFF. The complete variable domain, with remaining parts taken from reference TRBV11-2 and TRBJ2-2, reads EAGVAQSPRYKIIEKRQSVAFWCNPISGHATLYWYQQILGQGPKLLIQFQNNGVVDDSQLPKDRFSAERLKGVDSTLKIQPAKLEDSAVYLCASSLLGVNTGELFFGEGSRLTVL.

V and J are TRBV15 and TRBJ1-1, with no clear D. CDR1 is LNHNV and CDR2 is YYDKDF in the germline V gene (reference sequence). The CDR3 totals 12 residues. V lost 0 bases and J 7 bases, leaving 6 bases between the germline ends. The chain's CDR3 is CATSREAIEAFF. CDR3 DNA: TGTGCCACCAGCAGAGAAGCTATTGAAGCTTTCTTT.

V and J are TRBV6-5 and TRBJ2-7, with 10 bases that match TRBD1. The CDR3 loop spans 14 amino acids. In germline, CDR1 is MNHEY, CDR2 SVGAGI. Germline trimming cut 7 bases from V and 1 base from J; bases unmatched to any gene: 4. The DNA for the CDR3 is TGTGCCAGCAACTTGGGACAGGGGTCCTACGAGCAGTACTTC. Protein product: CASNLGQGSYEQYF.

This CDR3 is CASSQLTDTEAFF. In DNA form, the CDR3 reads TGCGCCAGCAGCCAACTGACAGACACTGAAGCTTTCTTT. This chain links TRBV4-3 with TRBJ1-1, with TRBD1 as a possible D gene (5 bases). The CDR3 covers 13 residues. V lost 2 bases to trimming and J lost 3 bases, with 7 bases between them. Per germline, CDR1 LGHNA and CDR2 YSLEER.

The V and J genes are TRBV5-5 and TRBJ2-7; D gene ambiguous. This CDR3 contains 15 residues. From germline, CDR1 is SGHKS and CDR2 YYEKEE (reference sequence). V was trimmed by 1 base and J by 6 bases, leaving 17 bases between them. CDR3 DNA: TGTGCCAGCAGCTTGAGTCCTGATCACAACTCCGAGCAGTACTTC. This codes for CASSLSPDHNSEQYF.

This rearrangement joins TRBV5-5 to TRBJ2-7; D perhaps matches TRBD2 (7 bases). Germline lookup yields CDR1 SGHKS and CDR2 YYEKEE (reference sequence). This CDR3 spans 14 amino acids. V was pared by 5 bases and J by 2 bases, with 14 bases between. Here the CDR3 reads CASRIGGDTYEQYF. The CDR3 bases are TGTGCCAGCAGGATAGGGGGGGATACCTACGAGCAGTACTTC.

This chain links TRBV10-2 with TRBJ2-7, with 12 bases aligning to TRBD1. V trimming: 2 bases; J trimming: 7 bases; junction bases outside the gene matches: 9. The germline gives CDR1 WSHSY, CDR2 SAAADI. The length of the CDR3 is 16 residues. The chain's CDR3 is CASSEPGDRGRGEQYF. CDR3 coding DNA: TGCGCCAGCAGTGAGCCGGGGGACAGGGGGCGAGGGGAGCAGTACTTC.

This rearrangement joins TRBV7-2 to TRBJ2-2; TRBD1 or TRBD2 may be the D gene (5 bases each). The V and J ends lost 4 bases and 6 bases respectively, with 15 bases between them. The CDR3 spans 15 residues. CDR1 and CDR2 from the germline V gene are SGHTA and FQGNSA. CDR3 bases: TGTGCCAGCAGCTACGGGGACCGGTACGCCGGGGAGCTGTTTTTT. Protein: CASSYGDRYAGELFF.

The chain carries TRBV6-1 and TRBJ2-6; D is possibly TRBD1 or TRBD2 (7 bases each). This CDR3 region has 18 residues. Per the germline V gene, CDR1 is MNHNS and CDR2 is SASEGT. Trimming took 4 bases from V and 0 from J, leaving 16 bases between them. The CDR3: CASSARQGGSSGANVLTF. CDR3 sequence (DNA): TGTGCCAGCAGTGCTCGACAGGGAGGGAGCTCTGGGGCCAACGTCCTGACTTTC.

The chain has TRBV5-1 and TRBJ2-1; TRBD2 aligns across 8 bases. CDR3 length equals 16 residues. With 0 bases clipped from V and 0 bases from J, the junction kept 2 bases outside the gene matches. Per germline, CDR1 SGHRS and CDR2 YFSETQ. The CDR3 DNA sequence: TGCGCCAGCAGCTTGGGACTAGCGAGCTCCTACAATGAGCAGTTCTTC. Translated: CASSLGLASSYNEQFF. Drawing the rest from reference TRBV5-1 and TRBJ2-1, the complete variable domain is KAGVTQTPRYLIKTRGQQVTLSCSPISGHRSVSWYQQTPGQGLQFLFEYFSETQRNKGNFPGRFSGRQFSNSRSEMNVSTLELGDSALYLCASSLGLASSYNEQFFGPGTRLTVL.

The gene calls are TRBV5-5 and TRBJ1-1; 9 bases agree with TRBD1. The length of the CDR3 is 14 residues. In germline, CDR1 is SGHKS, CDR2 YYEKEE (reference sequence). Trimming at V came to 2 bases and at J to 8 bases, leaving 7 bases not matched to a gene. CDR3 loop: CASSFWDREGEAFF. DNA of the CDR3: TGTGCCAGCAGCTTCTGGGACAGGGAAGGAGAAGCTTTCTTT.

This clone was counted a single time. The chain uses TRBV11-2 and TRBJ2-1; D remains ambiguous. The CDR3 is made up of 13 amino acids. V lost 0 bases and J lost 7, with 7 bases in between. From germline, CDR1 is SGHAT and CDR2 FQNNGV. CDR3 residues: CASSLDTLNEQFF. The CDR3 coding sequence is TGTGCCAGCAGCTTAGATACGTTGAATGAGCAGTTCTTC. Supplemented by reference TRBV11-2 and TRBJ2-1, the full variable domain reads EAGVAQSPRYKIIEKRQSVAFWCNPISGHATLYWYQQILGQGPKLLIQFQNNGVVDDSQLPKDRFSAERLKGVDSTLKIQPAKLEDSAVYLCASSLDTLNEQFFGPGTRLTVL.